This is a list of T cell receptor beta chains from one sample in a study of liver allograft versus peripheral blood T cells. TCRdb analysed the reads with MiXCR anew, one entry per CDR3 protein. The sample holds under 15,000 distinct CDR3 sequences; 25% to 35% are singletons and the top ten take about 2%. The receptors were gathered from a human patient who had a liver transplant. Some of the T cells might come from the graft donor. CDR3s include the opening cysteine and the closing phenylalanine or tryptophan. The order of the fields is clone size, V gene, J gene, D gene, CDR3 DNA, CDR3 protein. D genes are given only for firm matches. Size is stated for part of the rows, as once, few or many counts, or as a class when the clone is expanded.

NA	TRBV15	TRBJ2-7	NA	TGTGCCACCAGCAGAGATCGGAGGGCGGGAGAGCAGTACTTC	CATSRDRRAGEQYF
NA	TRBV12-3/TRBV12-4	TRBJ2-1	TRBD2	TGTGCCAGCTCCTTCGGGCTAGCGGAGAACAATGAGCAGTTCTTC	CASSFGLAENNEQFF
medium-sized	TRBV6-2/TRBV6-3	TRBJ2-5	TRBD1	TGTGCCAGCAGTCCCGGGACAGTTCAAGAGACCCAGTACTTC	CASSPGTVQETQYF
many	TRBV15	TRBJ2-7	TRBD1	TGTGCCACCAGCAGAGATCGGGACAGTGTCTCCTACGAGCAGTACTTC	CATSRDRDSVSYEQYF
NA	TRBV19	TRBJ1-4	NA	TGTGCCAGTAGGGCGCAGGGAGACGAAAAACTGTTTTTT	CASRAQGDEKLFF
NA	TRBV10-1	TRBJ2-2	NA	TGCGCCAGCAGTGCAAAGGTACCCGGGGAGCTGTTTTTT	CASSAKVPGELFF
NA	TRBV10-3	TRBJ2-3	TRBD2	TGTGCCATCAGTGAGGTCGCGGGGGGGCGAGTAGATACGCAGTATTTT	CAISEVAGGRVDTQYF
NA	TRBV28	TRBJ2-1	NA	TGTGCCAGCATAACACGAGGCTCCTACAATGAGCAGTTCTTC	CASITRGSYNEQFF
few	TRBV27	TRBJ2-7	TRBD2	TGTGCCAGCAGTCGGGCGGGGGGGACTCTGTACTTC	CASSRAGGTLYF
NA	TRBV5-4	TRBJ1-2	NA	TGTGCCAGCAGCTTGGAGGGGCCAGCTAACTATGGCTACACCTTC	CASSLEGPANYGYTF
NA	TRBV19	TRBJ1-5	TRBD1	TGTGCCAGTAGTATAGGGACAGGGAACAGCAATCAGCCCCAGCATTTT	CASSIGTGNSNQPQHF
many	TRBV6-1	TRBJ1-3	NA	TGTGCCAGCGAAAGGGCCTCTGGAAACACCATATATTTT	CASERASGNTIYF
many	TRBV28	TRBJ1-2	NA	TGTGCCAGCAGTTCGGCCGATGATTATGGCTACACCTTC	CASSSADDYGYTF
NA	TRBV19	TRBJ2-7	NA	TGTGCCAGTAGTATAGGGCGGGGGCGCGGTGTGAGTTACGAGCAGTACTTC	CASSIGRGRGVSYEQYF
medium-sized	TRBV18	TRBJ2-1	NA	TGTGCCAGCTCACCAAGTCAGTACCAGGGCTCCTACAATGAGCAGTTCTTC	CASSPSQYQGSYNEQFF